The rows below give T cell receptor beta chains drawn from one sample of a study of T cell clones after liver transplantation. Profiling relied on immunoSEQ multiplex PCR, and the TCRdb table lists in-frame clones only, not all of them. The repertoire includes tens of thousands of clones, 60% to 80% of them detected once, and about a tenth sits in the top ten. The sample here was CD4+ T cells from blood, taken at the 22-month timepoint. The source of these receptors is a human patient who received a liver transplant. The graft donor may have contributed some T cells. Each CDR3 is given with its conserved first and last residue. Each record gives: J gene, V gene, CDR3 protein.

J gene: TRBJ1-6; V gene: TRBV4-1; CDR3 protein: CASSQEGTGHSPLHF
J gene: TRBJ1-1; V gene: TRBV14; CDR3 protein: CASSQNVNRQVNTEAFF
J gene: TRBJ1-2; V gene: TRBV7-2; CDR3 protein: CASSLGQGGYGYTF
J gene: TRBJ2-2; V gene: TRBV5-6; CDR3 protein: CASGRGTGRTGELFF
J gene: TRBJ2-2; V gene: TRBV19; CDR3 protein: CASSPGSGQGYTGELFF
J gene: TRBJ2-7; V gene: TRBV30; CDR3 protein: CAWSVRIGGYEQYF
J gene: TRBJ2-5; V gene: TRBV4-1; CDR3 protein: CANSQDRGRTQYF
J gene: TRBJ2-3; V gene: TRBV9; CDR3 protein: CASSVDGPTDTQYF
J gene: TRBJ1-6; V gene: TRBV6-5; CDR3 protein: CASTLGGRGSPLHF
J gene: TRBJ1-2; V gene: TRBV5-4; CDR3 protein: CASSFLLQGGSYGYTF
J gene: TRBJ2-5; V gene: TRBV5-1; CDR3 protein: CASSYLGQKETQYF
J gene: TRBJ2-3; V gene: TRBV4-1; CDR3 protein: CASSRTSGGASDTQYF
J gene: TRBJ1-4; V gene: TRBV2; CDR3 protein: CASSELGEKLFF
J gene: TRBJ2-6; V gene: TRBV2; CDR3 protein: CASSRGRLGAGANVLTF
J gene: TRBJ2-7; V gene: TRBV6-5; CDR3 protein: CASSYDLWRAEQYF
J gene: TRBJ2-3; V gene: TRBV6-5; CDR3 protein: CASSENSPIATQYF
J gene: TRBJ2-3; V gene: TRBV11-2; CDR3 protein: CASSLGRTDTQYF
J gene: TRBJ2-7; V gene: TRBV27; CDR3 protein: CASSFWDRPHEQYF
J gene: TRBJ1-1; V gene: TRBV27; CDR3 protein: CASSLVGLAGKTEAFF
J gene: TRBJ1-5; V gene: TRBV28; CDR3 protein: CASSTLGQGKNQPQHF
J gene: TRBJ2-2; V gene: TRBV18; CDR3 protein: CASSGSGTGELFF
J gene: TRBJ1-5; V gene: TRBV28; CDR3 protein: CASSRTPNQPQHF
J gene: TRBJ2-5; V gene: TRBV5-6; CDR3 protein: CASSLGGQETQYF
J gene: TRBJ1-1; V gene: TRBV29-1; CDR3 protein: CSVRDSLNTETFF
J gene: TRBJ1-2; V gene: TRBV6-1; CDR3 protein: CASSLVGRPGYTF
J gene: TRBJ1-1; V gene: TRBV9; CDR3 protein: CASSPPGGRTEAFF
J gene: TRBJ2-3; V gene: TRBV6-1; CDR3 protein: CASSAWTTTDTQYF
J gene: TRBJ2-3; V gene: TRBV7-9; CDR3 protein: CASSLEGAWADTQYF
J gene: TRBJ1-1; V gene: TRBV6-1; CDR3 protein: CASRLGQNTEAFF
J gene: TRBJ2-1; V gene: TRBV19; CDR3 protein: CASRIGLAVYNEQFF
J gene: TRBJ1-5; V gene: TRBV15; CDR3 protein: CATSRERNQPQHF
J gene: TRBJ2-1; V gene: TRBV18; CDR3 protein: CASSPPAASGGSYNEQFF
J gene: TRBJ2-4; V gene: TRBV6-1; CDR3 protein: CASSGTGPRNAKNIQYF
J gene: TRBJ2-3; V gene: TRBV30; CDR3 protein: CAWRIADTQYF
J gene: TRBJ2-1; V gene: TRBV15; CDR3 protein: CATSRDHPAADTYNEQFF
J gene: TRBJ1-1; V gene: TRBV5-1; CDR3 protein: CASSLTGTDGTEAFF
J gene: TRBJ1-4; V gene: TRBV27; CDR3 protein: CASSPWTGGVNEKLFF
J gene: TRBJ2-2; V gene: TRBV19; CDR3 protein: CASRLYSGGVNTGELFF
J gene: TRBJ2-5; V gene: TRBV7-8; CDR3 protein: CASSLAFKRETQYF
J gene: TRBJ2-5; V gene: TRBV28; CDR3 protein: CASSPGQGRGETQYF
J gene: TRBJ1-1; V gene: TRBV29-1; CDR3 protein: CSADRGTEAFF